This T cell receptor (beta chain) was captured in a study of shared clonotypes between healthy human individuals. J was trimmed by 7 bases and V by 7 bases; bases with no gene match: 7. Germline CDR1 is SNHLY and CDR2 is FYNNEI. The CDR3 consists of 14 residues. Deep level was the assay's run setting. TCRdb keeps only in-frame clones here, not all; method: immunoSEQ multiplex PCR. The sample shows about 510,000 clones, roughly 85% of them seen only once. All donors were Caucasian adults living in Nashville, Tennessee. The chain links TRBV2 to TRBJ1-5, with 10 bases lining up with TRBD1. The specimen was PBMCs. This TCR came from a woman in her forties in good health. Some clones in this sample may be carry-over from other donors' samples. CDR3 DNA sequence: TGTGCCAGCACCGCAGGGACAGGGGAGCAGCCCCAGCATTTT. Protein sequence: CASTAGTGEQPQHF.